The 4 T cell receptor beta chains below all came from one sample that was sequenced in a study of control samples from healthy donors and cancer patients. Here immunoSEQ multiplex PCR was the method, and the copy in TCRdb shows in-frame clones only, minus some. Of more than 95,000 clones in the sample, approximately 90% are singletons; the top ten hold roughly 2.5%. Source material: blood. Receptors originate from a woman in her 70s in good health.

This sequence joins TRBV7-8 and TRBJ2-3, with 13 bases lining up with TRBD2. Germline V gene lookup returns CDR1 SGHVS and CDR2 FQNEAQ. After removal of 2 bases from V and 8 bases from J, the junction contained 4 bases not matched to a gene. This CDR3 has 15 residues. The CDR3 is CASSLTSGGAGTQYF. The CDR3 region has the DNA TGTGCCAGCAGCTTAACTAGCGGGGGGGCCGGTACGCAGTATTTT.

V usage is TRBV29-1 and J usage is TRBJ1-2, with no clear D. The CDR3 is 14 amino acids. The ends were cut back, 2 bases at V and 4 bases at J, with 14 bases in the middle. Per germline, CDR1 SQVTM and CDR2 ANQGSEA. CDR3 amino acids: CSVETLGAGYGYTF. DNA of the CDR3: TGCAGCGTTGAAACTCTCGGTGCAGGCTATGGCTACACCTTC. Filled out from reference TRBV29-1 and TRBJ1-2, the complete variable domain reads SAVISQKPSRDICQRGTSLTIQCQVDSQVTMMFWYRQQPGQSLTLIATANQGSEATYESGFVIDKFPISRPNLTFSTLTVSNMSPEDSSIYLCSVETLGAGYGYTFGSGTRLTVV.

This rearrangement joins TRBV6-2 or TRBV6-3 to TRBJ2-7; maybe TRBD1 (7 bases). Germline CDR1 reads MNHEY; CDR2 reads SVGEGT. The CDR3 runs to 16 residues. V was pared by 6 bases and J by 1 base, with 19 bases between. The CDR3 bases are TGTGCCAGCAGCCCCCGGGTACAGGGGACTTCCTACGAGCAGTACTTC. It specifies CASSPRVQGTSYEQYF.

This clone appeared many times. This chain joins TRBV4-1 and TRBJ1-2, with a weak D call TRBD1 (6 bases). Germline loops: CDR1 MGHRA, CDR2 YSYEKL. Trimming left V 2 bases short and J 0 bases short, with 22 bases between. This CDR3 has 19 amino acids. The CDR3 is CASSQLSPQLTGANYGYTF. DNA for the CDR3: TGCGCCAGCAGCCAACTATCTCCCCAACTGACAGGCGCTAACTATGGCTACACCTTC.